This entry concerns a single TCR beta chain. Germline CDR1 reads KGHSH; CDR2 reads LQKENI. This CDR3 is built from 16 residues. With V trimmed by 3 bases and J by 4 bases, 4 bases remained unmatched. TCRdb keeps only in-frame clones here, not all; method: immunoSEQ multiplex PCR. The sample lists more than 100,000 clones, over 80% seen once, with more than 13% in the top ten. The data derive from a study of T cell responses to AZD1222 COVID-19 vaccine. This chain uses TRBV18 with TRBJ2-5; 14 positions match TRBD2. Here the sequenced sample was peripheral blood, taken on day 0 of AZD1222 vaccination. The TCR was taken from an adult in good health. This CDR3 is CASSPKGLAGGETQYF. CDR3 nucleotides: TGTGCCAGCTCACCGAAAGGACTAGCGGGGGGAGAGACCCAGTACTTC.